Included here is one T cell receptor beta chain sequence, with context. The study drew participants aged about 18 to 95 years from approximately 25 US areas. This entry is derived from a study of blood T cell repertoires in COVID-19. Study overall: All recovered Cohort 3 donors got two negative PCRs, got clearance, or saw symptom resolution. Samples taken during acute and convalescent COVID-19 were collected in the United States, Italy and Spain.

The CDR3 contains 13 residues. Germline V gives CDR1 ENHRY, CDR2 SYGVKD. J lost 7 bases, V lost 5 bases, and 7 bases had no gene match. In the original analysis: Amplification of reference gene primers was used by the study to estimate nucleated cell counts. Clones were read by immunoSEQ multiplex PCR, and TCRdb kept only the in-frame ones, dropping some. V and J calls and clone size come straight from that table; D and trimming were deduced from the DNA. The sample yields roughly 230,000 clones, around 90% seen once. Sequenced material: PBMCs or T cells enriched from blood (not recorded which). V usage is TRBV10-3 and J usage is TRBJ1-2; 7 bases line up with TRBD1. This TCR was sampled from a man aged 25 to 45 in a cohort exposed to, infected with or recovered from COVID-19 (not recorded which). The CDR3 nucleotides are TGTGCCATCAGTTCCGACAGGGCGTCTGGCTACACCTTC. It specifies CAISSDRASGYTF.